The 31 T cell receptor beta chains in this list originate from one sample, sequenced in a study of human T cells and chemical hapten exposure. TCRdb re-called the RACE reads with MiXCR, one entry per CDR3 protein. The sample contains some 41,000 distinct CDR3 sequences, 3% to 4% of which appear only once. Indicated time point: patch test 1, 2 weeks after DPC sensitization. Treatment: therapeutic diphenylcyclopropenone sensitization with weekly scalp DPC. The total RNA was obtained from whole blood that was not fractionated. This specimen consisted of whole blood, obtained in connection with sensitization to the hapten diphenylcyclopropenone (DPC). Receptors were obtained from a man aged 50 or older with alopecia areata. Some clones in this sample may be carry-over from other donors' samples.

This clonotype was found many times. The chain has TRBV10-3 and TRBJ2-3; perhaps TRBD2 as D (5 bases). Germline V gene lookup returns CDR1 ENHRY and CDR2 SYGVKD. The germline V and J ends were trimmed by 10 bases and 2 bases, with 7 bases remaining between them. This CDR3 comprises 11 residues. The CDR3 here is CATGSTDTQYF. The CDR3 nucleotides read TGTGCCACGGGATCCACAGATACGCAGTATTTT.

The table lists this clonotype with a few counts. This chain uses TRBV7-2 with TRBJ2-7, with 9 nucleotides matching TRBD2. Germline CDR1 SGHTA, CDR2 FQGNSA. The length of the CDR3 is 17 residues. With V trimmed by 0 bases and J by 7 bases, 13 bases remained unmatched. The chain's CDR3 is CASSLAYTSGRLREQYF. CDR3 sequence (DNA): TGTGCCAGCAGCTTAGCGTATACTAGCGGGCGTCTTCGGGAGCAGTACTTC.

This clonotype was picked up many times. This sequence joins TRBV28 and TRBJ1-1; D uncertain. The CDR3 length is 12 residues. CDR1 and CDR2 from the germline V gene are MDHEN and SYDVKM. The V gene lost 4 bases and the J gene lost 3 bases, with 6 bases spanning the gap. CDR3 in DNA: TGTGCCAGCAGTTCCGTGTACACTGAAGCTTTCTTT. As protein: CASSSVYTEAFF.

This clonotype was seen at least ten times. This chain uses TRBV12-3 or TRBV12-4 with TRBJ1-5, with a tentative D call TRBD1 (6 bases). V was shortened by 4 bases and J by 4 bases, with 8 bases between the two germline ends. The CDR3 is made up of 13 amino acids. The CDR3 bases are TGTGCCAGCAGTTCTGGACAGAATCAGCCCCAGCATTTT. It translates to CASSSGQNQPQHF.

At least ten counts were recorded for this clonotype. The chain uses TRBV28 and TRBJ1-6; possibly TRBD1 for D (6 bases). Germline V gene data show CDR1 as MDHEN and CDR2 as SYDVKM. V lost 11 bases to trimming and J lost 1 base, with 9 bases between them. This CDR3 region has 13 residues. CDR3 protein: CAGGGSYNSPLHF. The CDR3 DNA reads TGTGCCGGAGGGGGATCCTATAATTCACCCCTCCACTTT.

This clonotype appeared many times. The chain uses TRBV28 and TRBJ2-7; a weak D match, TRBD1 (6 bases). The CDR3 covers 11 residues. The V and J ends lost 8 bases and 9 bases respectively, with 14 bases between them. CDR1 is MDHEN, CDR2 SYDVKM, per germline. CDR3 nucleotide sequence: TGTGCCAGCGGCACAGGGATTCGGCAGTACTTC. It is translated as CASGTGIRQYF.

This clonotype was counted at least ten times. V is TRBV28 and J is TRBJ2-1; 7 bases line up with TRBD2. After removal of 0 bases from V and 5 bases from J, the junction contained 10 bases not matched to a gene. The CDR3 spans 17 residues. Germline loops: CDR1 MDHEN, CDR2 SYDVKM. CDR3 protein: CASSLWREGGINNEQFF. CDR3 DNA: TGTGCCAGCAGTTTATGGAGGGAGGGAGGGATAAACAATGAGCAGTTCTTC.

This clonotype occurred many times. This sequence joins TRBV18 and TRBJ1-4, with D unresolved. V was shortened by 0 bases and J by 4 bases, with 6 bases between the two germline ends. CDR1 is KGHSH, CDR2 LQKENI, per germline. The CDR3 sequence is 14 residues long. The CDR3 is CASSPPSLNEKLFF. The CDR3 DNA follows: TGTGCCAGCTCACCACCCAGTCTTAATGAAAAACTGTTTTTT.

This clonotype was recorded many times. The chain is built from TRBV7-9 and TRBJ2-3; 16 nucleotides match TRBD2. V dropped 6 bases and J dropped 6; count of bases not matched to a gene: 9. Germline CDR1 reads SEHNR; CDR2 reads FQNEAQ (reference sequence). The CDR3 is made up of 17 amino acids. The CDR3 spells CASRQPGLAGGTDTQYF. CDR3 nucleotide sequence: TGTGCCAGCAGGCAACCGGGACTAGCGGGAGGGACGGATACGCAGTATTTT.

This clonotype turned up a few times. The chain recombines TRBV6-1 with TRBJ2-3; tentatively, D is TRBD2 (7 bases). The V end lost 3 bases, the J end lost 4 bases, and 14 bases lay between the germline ends. Germline CDR1 is MNHNS and CDR2 is SASEGT. This CDR3 spans 15 amino acids. This CDR3 is CASSDRGAIADTQYF. The CDR3 region has the DNA TGTGCCAGCAGTGATCGGGGGGCGATCGCAGATACGCAGTATTTT.

This clonotype has ten or more counts. This rearrangement joins TRBV12-3 or TRBV12-4 to TRBJ2-2, with D perhaps TRBD1 (6 bases). The length of the CDR3 is 13 residues. Trimming pared 8 bases from V and 2 bases from J, leaving 9 bases between. In nucleotides, the CDR3 is TGTGCCAGCGTGACAGGAAACACCGGGGAGCTGTTTTTT. This translates into CASVTGNTGELFF.

This clonotype was picked up many times. The rearrangement links TRBV30 to TRBJ2-7; D possibly corresponds to TRBD2 (6 bases). This CDR3 is built from 14 residues. Germline V lookup: CDR1 GTSNPN, CDR2 SVGIG (reference sequence). Deletions cut 1 base from V and 2 bases from J, with 12 bases between. The CDR3 here is CAWSARAGPYEQYF. The CDR3 DNA follows: TGTGCCTGGAGTGCCCGGGCGGGGCCCTACGAGCAGTACTTC.

The sample holds many counts of this clonotype. The J gene is TRBJ2-1, the V gene TRBV29-1, with a tentative D call TRBD1 (6 bases). V was cut by 4 bases and J by 7 bases, with 14 bases left in between. Germline V gives CDR1 SQVTM, CDR2 ANQGSEA. The CDR3 is 13 amino acids. CDR3 in DNA: TGCAGCGTTGGGGCAGGGGTTTTGAATGAGCAGTTCTTC. This gives the protein CSVGAGVLNEQFF.

The sample holds many counts of this clonotype. This chain joins TRBV7-3 and TRBJ1-1; D perhaps matches TRBD1 (5 bases). Germline lookup yields CDR1 SGHTA and CDR2 FQGTGA. The V end was cut by 5 bases, the J end by 1 base, with 11 bases between. The CDR3 loop spans 14 amino acids. CDR3 in amino acids: CASSRGGGNTEAFF. CDR3 nucleotide sequence: TGTGCCAGCAGCCGGGGGGGTGGGAACACTGAAGCTTTCTTT. Filled out from reference TRBV7-3 and TRBJ1-1, the complete variable domain reads GAGVSQTPSNKVTEKGKYVELRCDPISGHTALYWYRQSLGQGPEFLIYFQGTGAADDSGLPNDRFFAVRPEGSVSTLKIQRTERGDSAVYLCASSRGGGNTEAFFGQGTRLTVV.

In this sample, this clonotype turned up many times. This chain connects TRBV29-1 to TRBJ1-5; the match to TRBD1 covers 7 bases. Germline CDR1 reads SQVTM; CDR2 reads ANQGSEA. The CDR3 totals 14 residues. With 4 bases clipped from V and 8 bases from J, the junction kept 11 bases outside the gene matches. DNA for the CDR3: TGCAGCGTTGCGCTGACAGGGCCGGTGGAGCCCCAGCATTTT. Protein: CSVALTGPVEPQHF.

This clonotype showed up many times. The CDR3 sequence: CSAKTGGGEKLFF. For the CDR3, the DNA is TGCAGTGCTAAGACAGGGGGAGGAGAAAAACTGTTTTTT. The chain couples TRBV20-1 to TRBJ1-4, with TRBD1 identical over 9 bases. The germline gives CDR1 DFQATT, CDR2 SNEGSKA (reference sequence). V was pared by 4 bases and J by 8 bases, with 5 bases of the junction left unmatched. The CDR3 extends over 13 amino acids.

As concerns this clonotype: A much larger clone lies one base from this, so it may be a read error. V usage is TRBV11-2 and J usage is TRBJ1-6, with 7 bases aligning to TRBD1. CDR3 length equals 17 residues. The junction had 7 bases not matched to a gene; V was cut back by 3 bases and J by 2 bases. CDR1 and CDR2 (germline): SGHAT, FQNNGV. The CDR3 DNA is TGTGCCAGCAGCTTGGGGCAACAGGGGCCCTATAATTCACCCCTCCACTTT. Translated, it gives CASSLGQQGPYNSPLHF.

This clonotype was seen repeatedly, ten times or more. This rearrangement joins TRBV5-4 to TRBJ1-6; D is unclear. Germline V gene lookup returns CDR1 SGHNT and CDR2 YYREEE (reference sequence). This CDR3 contains 12 residues. Trimming shortened V by 3 bases and J by 8 bases, and 6 bases separated the two germline ends. The CDR3: CASSSEDSPLHF. Written as DNA, the CDR3 is TGTGCCAGCAGCTCCGAGGATTCACCCCTCCACTTT.

On this clonotype itself: With a much larger clone just one base away, this may be a read error. V is TRBV12-3 or TRBV12-4 and J is TRBJ2-2; D possibly corresponds to TRBD1 (6 bases). This CDR3 is built from 13 residues. Written as DNA, the CDR3 is TGTGCCAGCAGCCCCGGACAGACCGTGGAGCTGTTTTTT. This gives the protein CASSPGQTVELFF.

This clonotype has ten or more counts. The chain links TRBV28 to TRBJ2-3; a weak D match, TRBD1 (6 bases). There are 15 residues in the CDR3. V lost 3 bases and J 2 bases, leaving 12 bases between the germline ends. Germline V lookup: CDR1 MDHEN, CDR2 SYDVKM. The CDR3 nucleotides read TGTGCCAGCAGTTTCTCCCAGGGGAACACAGATACGCAGTATTTT. Protein sequence: CASSFSQGNTDTQYF. Full variable domain (remainder filled in from reference TRBV28 and TRBJ2-3): DVKVTQSSRYLVKRTGEKVFLECVQDMDHENMFWYRQDPGLGLRLIYFSYDVKMKEKGDIPEGYSVSREKKERFSLILESASTNQTSMYLCASSFSQGNTDTQYFGPGTRLTVL.

This clonotype was detected ten times or more. V and J are TRBV5-5 and TRBJ2-1; TRBD2 matches at 8 bases. The V gene's germline CDR1 is SGHKS and CDR2 YYEKEE (reference sequence). This CDR3 is built from 13 residues. The trim removed 8 bases at V and 2 bases at J, leaving 3 bases unmatched. In DNA form, the CDR3 reads TGTGCCAGTCTTAGCGGGACCTACAATGAGCAGTTCTTC. This encodes CASLSGTYNEQFF. Looking up the rest from reference TRBV5-5 and TRBJ2-1 gives the full variable domain: DAGVTQSPTHLIKTRGQQVTLRCSPISGHKSVSWYQQVLGQGPQFIFQYYEKEERGRGNFPDRFSARQFPNYSSELNVNALLLGDSALYLCASLSGTYNEQFFGPGTRLTVL.

This clonotype was counted many times. This chain links TRBV6-6 with TRBJ2-7; the match to TRBD1 covers 7 bases. This CDR3 comprises 14 residues. Germline V lookup: CDR1 MNHNY, CDR2 SVGAGI (reference sequence). The V and J ends lost 5 bases and 2 bases, in that order; junction bases with no gene match: 6. The CDR3 spells CASSPRQGAYEQYF. Written as DNA, the CDR3 is TGTGCCAGCAGTCCCCGGCAGGGGGCCTACGAGCAGTACTTC.

This clonotype occurred many times. This rearrangement joins TRBV3-1 to TRBJ2-1; D gene unclear. The CDR3 has 11 residues. Germline CDR1 and CDR2: LGHDT and YNNKEL (reference sequence). V shed 4 bases and J shed 6 bases, with 4 bases lying between them. The DNA of the CDR3 is TGTGCCAGCAGCCGGGGCAATGAGCAGTTCTTC. It is translated as CASSRGNEQFF.

This clonotype was observed many times. The CDR3 DNA reads as TGTGCCAGCAGTTTACTAGCGGGAGTGAACGGGGAGCTGTTTTTT. Translated: CASSLLAGVNGELFF. This sequence joins TRBV12-3 or TRBV12-4 and TRBJ2-2; TRBD2 agrees at 10 bases. V shed 2 bases, J shed 7 bases, and the junction held 4 bases outside the gene matches. CDR3 size: 15 residues.

This clonotype was recorded at least ten times. The V and J genes are TRBV29-1 and TRBJ2-7; 11 bases map to TRBD1. Germline V CDR1 and CDR2: SQVTM, ANQGSEA. The CDR3 runs 14 residues. The V gene end was trimmed by 4 bases and the J gene end by 2 bases; junction bases not matched to a gene: 4. CDR3 loop: CSVAGQGATYEQYF. CDR3 DNA sequence: TGCAGCGTTGCCGGACAGGGGGCAACCTACGAGCAGTACTTC.

This clonotype has a count of ten or more. V is TRBV5-1 and J is TRBJ1-6; D not certain. V lost 0 bases and J 0 bases, leaving 4 bases between the germline ends. Germline CDR1 reads SGHRS; CDR2 reads YFSETQ. This CDR3 contains 15 residues. CDR3 protein: CASSLGRSYNSPLHF. The CDR3 DNA is TGCGCCAGCAGCTTGGGACGCTCCTATAATTCACCCCTCCACTTT.

There are many counts of this clonotype. The rearrangement links TRBV28 to TRBJ2-3; 7 nucleotides match TRBD1. The CDR3 consists of 18 residues. V trimming: 3 bases; J trimming: 5 bases; junction bases outside the gene matches: 17. CDR1 is MDHEN and CDR2 is SYDVKM in the germline V gene. The CDR3 spells CASSFYRGGNLRGDTQYF. CDR3 coding DNA: TGTGCCAGCAGTTTTTACAGAGGGGGCAATCTTAGGGGAGATACGCAGTATTTT.

In its sample, this clonotype was seen many times. The chain joins TRBV14 to TRBJ2-4; D may be TRBD2 (6 bases). The CDR3 is 16 amino acids. The germline V gene encodes CDR1 SGHDN and CDR2 FVKESK. V lost 5 bases, J lost 3 bases, and 17 bases lay in between. In nucleotides, the CDR3 is TGTGCCAGCAGCTTAAGGGTACGGGGGAGCAAAAACATTCAGTACTTC. Encoded protein: CASSLRVRGSKNIQYF.

In this sample, this clonotype turned up many times. The chain couples TRBV10-1 to TRBJ2-2; D remains unclear. This CDR3 spans 13 amino acids. CDR1 WNHNN and CDR2 SYGVQD come from the germline V gene (reference sequence). V lost 4 bases and J 5 bases, leaving 8 bases between the germline ends. The CDR3 DNA sequence: TGCGCCAGCAGTGCCTCGATTACCGGGGAGCTGTTTTTT. This encodes CASSASITGELFF.

Concerning this clonotype: Given a much more abundant clone one base away, this may be a read error. The V gene is TRBV2, the J gene TRBJ2-1; 11 bases fit TRBD2. The J call may not be correct, given that the DNA end is closer to TRBJ2-7. The CDR3 totals 16 residues. The V gene's germline CDR1 is SNHLY and CDR2 FYNNEI. The CDR3 is CASSPFSGRALNEQYF. The CDR3 region has the DNA TGTGCCAGCAGTCCTTTTAGCGGGAGGGCCCTCAATGAGCAGTACTTC.

The sample holds many counts of this clonotype. The V gene is TRBV11-2, the J gene TRBJ2-6, with D hard to call. V was shortened by 2 bases and J by 12 bases, with 8 bases between the two germline ends. The CDR3 is 12 residues long. Germline lookup yields CDR1 SGHAT and CDR2 FQNNGV. The CDR3, as DNA: TGTGCCAGCAGCTTACAGTACTCCGTCCTGACTTTC. Protein product: CASSLQYSVLTF.